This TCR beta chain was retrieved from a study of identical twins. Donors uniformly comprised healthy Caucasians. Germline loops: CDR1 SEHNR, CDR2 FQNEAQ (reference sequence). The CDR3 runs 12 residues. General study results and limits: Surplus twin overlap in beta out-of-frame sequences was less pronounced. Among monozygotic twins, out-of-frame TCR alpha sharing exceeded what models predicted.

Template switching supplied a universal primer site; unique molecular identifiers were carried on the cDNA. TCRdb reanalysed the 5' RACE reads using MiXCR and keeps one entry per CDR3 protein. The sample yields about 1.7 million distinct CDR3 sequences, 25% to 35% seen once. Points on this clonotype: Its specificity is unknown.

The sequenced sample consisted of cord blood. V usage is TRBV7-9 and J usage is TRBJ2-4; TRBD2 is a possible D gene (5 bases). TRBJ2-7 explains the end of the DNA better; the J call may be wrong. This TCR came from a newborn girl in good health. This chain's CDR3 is CASSLGTLEQYF. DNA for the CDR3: TGTGCCAGCAGCTTAGGGACTCTCGAGCAGTACTTC.